One and the same sample provided the 18 T cell receptor beta chains below, sequenced in a study of control samples from healthy donors and cancer patients. The protocol was immunoSEQ multiplex PCR, while the TCRdb copy is restricted to in-frame clones and leaves out a portion. The table lists 140,000 or so clones, roughly 90% of them singletons. Sample: blood. The receptors were sampled from a man younger than 40 in good health.

This chain connects TRBV19 to TRBJ2-7, with TRBD1 matching 8 bases. CDR1 LNHDA and CDR2 SQIVND come from the germline V gene (reference sequence). Trimming cost V 3 bases and J 8 bases; bases outside gene matches: 18. The CDR3 length is 17 residues. Here the CDR3 reads CASSMIWGDQGAFQQYF. CDR3 coding DNA: TGTGCCAGTAGTATGATTTGGGGGGACCAGGGGGCTTTTCAGCAGTACTTC.

The table lists this clone with a few counts. The J gene is TRBJ2-1, the V gene TRBV5-1; D remains unclear. Per germline, CDR1 SGHRS and CDR2 YFSETQ. The CDR3 is 10 amino acids. Trimming pared 3 bases from V and 5 bases from J, leaving 0 bases between. The CDR3 protein is CASSYNEQFF. The CDR3 DNA reads TGCGCCAGCAGCTACAATGAGCAGTTCTTC.

CDR3 region: CASSIGGVSYSPLHF. CDR3 bases: TGTGCCAGCAGCATCGGGGGGGTTAGTTATTCACCCCTCCACTTT. The V and J genes are TRBV5-5 and TRBJ1-6; D may be TRBD1 (5 bases). This CDR3 is 15 amino acids long. The germline gives CDR1 SGHKS, CDR2 YYEKEE (reference sequence). Trimming left V 4 bases short and J 8 bases short, with 16 bases between.

The chain couples TRBV5-1 to TRBJ1-4; TRBD1 aligns across 8 bases. This CDR3 contains 15 residues. CDR1 SGHRS and CDR2 YFSETQ come from the germline V gene. V lost 3 bases to trimming and J lost 2 bases; unmatched junction nucleotides: 3. DNA for the CDR3: TGCGCCAGCAGCTCTGCAGGGGGCACTAATGAAAAACTGTTTTTT. Encoded protein: CASSSAGGTNEKLFF. Full variable domain (rest looked up from reference TRBV5-1 and TRBJ1-4): KAGVTQTPRYLIKTRGQQVTLSCSPISGHRSVSWYQQTPGQGLQFLFEYFSETQRNKGNFPGRFSGRQFSNSRSEMNVSTLELGDSALYLCASSSAGGTNEKLFFGSGTQLSVL.

V and J are TRBV28 and TRBJ1-5; 11 nucleotides agree with TRBD1. CDR1 MDHEN and CDR2 SYDVKM come from the germline V gene. The length of the CDR3 is 17 residues. The ends lost 2 bases at V and 5 bases at J; junction bases unmatched: 8. In DNA form, the CDR3 reads TGTGCCAGCAGTTTACCCTTGGACAGGGGGCGATATCAGCCCCAGCATTTT. Translating gives CASSLPLDRGRYQPQHF.

The chain carries TRBV6-2 or TRBV6-3 and TRBJ2-3; D is unclear. The V gene's germline CDR1 is MNHEY and CDR2 SVGEGT. Deletions cut 6 bases from V and 2 bases from J, with 18 bases between. This CDR3 region has 16 residues. The CDR3 region is CASSPPIGGSTDTQYF. The CDR3 coding sequence is TGTGCCAGCAGCCCCCCCATTGGCGGTTCCACAGATACGCAGTATTTT.

The V and J genes are TRBV19 and TRBJ1-5; D not resolved. Looked up from germline, CDR1 is LNHDA and CDR2 is SQIVND (reference sequence). The V gene lost 4 bases and the J gene lost 1 base, with 5 bases spanning the gap. This CDR3 spans 13 amino acids. CDR3 in DNA: TGTGCCAGTAGTACGAAAAGCAATCAGCCCCAGCATTTT. Translated: CASSTKSNQPQHF.

The J gene is TRBJ2-7, the V gene TRBV1; TRBD2 was called by the table and not checked on the DNA. TRBV1 is deemed a pseudogene. This CDR3 has 15 amino acids. DNA of the CDR3: TGCACCAGCAGCCCCCACGGGGAGGGACTCCACGAGCAGTACTTC. Protein sequence: CTSSPHGEGLHEQYF.

The chain uses TRBV3-1 (or the pseudogene TRBV3-2) and TRBJ2-5; D is unclear. The V end was cut by 2 bases, the J end by 0 bases, with 7 bases between. CDR1 and CDR2 from the germline V gene are LGHDT and YNNKEL (reference sequence). This CDR3 spans 14 amino acids. CDR3 DNA sequence: TGTGCCAGCAGCCAAACGACTTACCAAGAGACCCAGTACTTC. This gives the protein CASSQTTYQETQYF.

The genes are TRBV5-4 and TRBJ1-2; D gene unclear. V dropped 2 bases and J dropped 3 bases, with 11 bases sitting between them. Germline V CDR1 and CDR2: SGHNT, YYREEE (reference sequence). The CDR3 has 14 residues. The CDR3 reads CASSFSDRDYGYTF. CDR3 nucleotide sequence: TGTGCCAGCAGCTTTTCCGACCGGGACTATGGCTACACCTTC.

The chain couples TRBV27 to TRBJ2-5; D is ambiguous. Trimming took off 8 bases at V and 4 bases at J, with 11 bases between the two ends. CDR1 and CDR2 (germline): MNHEY, SMNVEV (reference sequence). CDR3 length: 12 amino acids. DNA of the CDR3: TGTGCCAGCGGTACGACCATAGAGACCCAGTACTTC. This translates into CASGTTIETQYF.

This chain uses TRBV4-3 with TRBJ1-2; D may be TRBD1 (6 bases). This CDR3 has 14 amino acids. With 0 bases removed from V and 8 bases from J, the gap between germline ends came to 13 bases. Germline-derived CDR1 and CDR2 are LGHNA and YSLEER. In DNA form, the CDR3 reads TGCGCCAGCAGCCAAGAATGGGGGGCGCGGGGCTACACCTTC. As protein: CASSQEWGARGYTF.

The chain recombines TRBV30 with TRBJ2-7, with 7 bases identical to TRBD1. This CDR3 is built from 13 residues. Germline V gene sequence: CDR1 GTSNPN, CDR2 SVGIG (reference sequence). The J segment lost 3 bases and the V segment lost 2 bases, leaving 4 bases of the junction unmatched. CDR3 nucleotides: TGTGCCTGGAGTAACAGGGGTTTCTACGAGCAGTACTTC. As protein: CAWSNRGFYEQYF.

The chain carries TRBV14 and TRBJ2-2; 11 bases are a match to TRBD1. Trimming cost V 4 bases and J 4 bases; bases outside gene matches: 8. Looked up from germline, CDR1 is SGHDN and CDR2 is FVKESK. The CDR3 length is 17 residues. CDR3 loop: CASSRARTGGFTGELFF. CDR3 nucleotides: TGTGCCAGCAGCCGAGCCCGGACAGGGGGCTTCACCGGGGAGCTGTTTTTT.

J is TRBJ2-3 and V is TRBV5-1; no clear D gene. The CDR3 covers 16 residues. V lost 0 bases and J 0 bases, leaving 11 bases between the germline ends. The germline V gene encodes CDR1 SGHRS and CDR2 YFSETQ. The CDR3 sequence is CASSLGDATSTDTQYF. In DNA form, the CDR3 reads TGCGCCAGCAGCTTGGGAGACGCCACTAGCACAGATACGCAGTATTTT.

The chain has TRBV6-5 and TRBJ2-7; D is ambiguous. This CDR3 region has 15 residues. The V end was cut by 0 bases, the J end by 1 base, with 10 bases between. Germline CDR1 is MNHEY and CDR2 is SVGAGI. CDR3 in amino acids: CASSYSAPTSYEQYF. As DNA, the CDR3 is TGTGCCAGCAGTTACTCGGCCCCCACGTCCTACGAGCAGTACTTC.

The chain couples TRBV30 to TRBJ1-4; TRBD1 is a possible D gene (6 bases). Trimming took 3 bases from V and 7 from J, leaving 18 bases between them. Germline V gene data show CDR1 as GTSNPN and CDR2 as SVGIG (reference sequence). CDR3 size: 15 residues. DNA for the CDR3: TGTGCCTGGAGCTTAATAACAGGGTCTGGTGAAAAACTGTTTTTT. Protein product: CAWSLITGSGEKLFF.

The chain links TRBV5-4 to TRBJ2-5; 9 positions agree with TRBD1. V shed 4 bases, J shed 5 bases, and the junction held 3 bases outside the gene matches. Germline assignment: CDR1 SGHNT and CDR2 YYREEE (reference sequence). CDR3 length: 13 residues. The CDR3 DNA sequence: TGTGCCAGCAGCGTCGGACAGGGGGAGACCCAGTACTTC. As protein: CASSVGQGETQYF.